The present TCR beta chain was sequenced within a study of immune evolution from preneoplasia to lung adenocarcinoma. Findings and limits, study-wide: Top clone share appeared to fall from AAH through AIS, MIA, adenocarcinoma.

The repertoire was sequenced with immunoSEQ multiplex PCR; TCRdb's copy has only in-frame clones and lacks some. The table has about 15,000 clones, 81% seen once. A word on this clone: As yet, its antigen is unknown.

Two lung cancer pathologists independently confirmed each histologic diagnosis. Premalignant or tumor cells were enriched by macro-dissection after pathologic assessment. This receptor was taken from a person aged 55 to 79 with lung adenocarcinoma. The sequenced material came from FFPE minimally invasive lung adenocarcinoma tissue.

The CDR3 DNA is TGTGCCAGCAGTGACGGGGGGGCCACAGATACGCAGTATTTT. Residues: CASSDGGATDTQYF. The V and J genes are TRBV6-4 and TRBJ2-3; a possible D gene is TRBD2 (7 bases). Trimming pared 2 bases from V and 2 bases from J, leaving 8 bases between. The CDR3 is 14 residues long. The germline CDR1 and CDR2 sequences are MRHNA and SNTAGT.